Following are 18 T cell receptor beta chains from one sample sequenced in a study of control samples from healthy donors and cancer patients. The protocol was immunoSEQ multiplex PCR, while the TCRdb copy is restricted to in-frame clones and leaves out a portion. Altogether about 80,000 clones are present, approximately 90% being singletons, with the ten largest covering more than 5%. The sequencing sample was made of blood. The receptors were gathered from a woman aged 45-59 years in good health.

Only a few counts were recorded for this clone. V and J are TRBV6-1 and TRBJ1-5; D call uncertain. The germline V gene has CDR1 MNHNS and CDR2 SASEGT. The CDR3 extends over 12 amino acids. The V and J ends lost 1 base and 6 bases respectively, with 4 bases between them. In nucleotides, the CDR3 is TGTGCCAGCAGTGAAGAACCTCAGCCCCAGCATTTT. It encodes CASSEEPQPQHF.

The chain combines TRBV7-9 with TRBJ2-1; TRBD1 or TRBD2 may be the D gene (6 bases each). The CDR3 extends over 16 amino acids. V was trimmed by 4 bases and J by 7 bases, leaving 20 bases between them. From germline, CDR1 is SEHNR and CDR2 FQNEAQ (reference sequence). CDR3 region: CASSSLFSGALNEQFF. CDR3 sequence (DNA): TGTGCCAGCAGCTCGCTATTTTCGGGGGCCCTAAATGAGCAGTTCTTC.

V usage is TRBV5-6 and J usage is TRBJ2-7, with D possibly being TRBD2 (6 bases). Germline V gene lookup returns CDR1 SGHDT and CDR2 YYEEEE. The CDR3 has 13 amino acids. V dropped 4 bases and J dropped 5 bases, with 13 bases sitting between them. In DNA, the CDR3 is TGTGCCAGCAGCCTTACGGGAGTTCACGAGCAGTACTTC. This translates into CASSLTGVHEQYF.

The CDR3 coding sequence is TGTGCCAGCAGTTTCGCACCTCTCACAGATACGCAGTATTTT. It yields the protein CASSFAPLTDTQYF. The J gene is TRBJ2-3, the V gene TRBV27; D call uncertain. The CDR3 runs to 14 residues. CDR1 and CDR2 from the germline V gene are MNHEY and SMNVEV (reference sequence). V lost 3 bases to trimming and J lost 2 bases, with 9 bases between them.

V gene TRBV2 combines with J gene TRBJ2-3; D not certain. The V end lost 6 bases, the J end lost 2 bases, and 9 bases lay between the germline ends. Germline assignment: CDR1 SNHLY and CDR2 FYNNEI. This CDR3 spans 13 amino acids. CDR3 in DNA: TGTGCCAGCAGCCGGCGAGACACAGATACGCAGTATTTT. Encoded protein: CASSRRDTDTQYF.

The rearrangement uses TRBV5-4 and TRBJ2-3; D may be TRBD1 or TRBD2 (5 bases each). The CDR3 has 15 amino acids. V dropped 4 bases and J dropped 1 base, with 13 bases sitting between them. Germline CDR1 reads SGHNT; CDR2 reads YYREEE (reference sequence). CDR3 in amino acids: CASSPAGSGTDTQYF. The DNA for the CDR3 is TGTGCCAGCAGCCCAGCAGGGAGTGGCACAGATACGCAGTATTTT. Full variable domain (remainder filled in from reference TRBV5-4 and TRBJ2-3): ETGVTQSPTHLIKTRGQQVTLRCSSQSGHNTVSWYQQALGQGPQFIFQYYREEENGRGNFPPRFSGLQFPNYSSELNVNALELDDSALYLCASSPAGSGTDTQYFGPGTRLTVL.

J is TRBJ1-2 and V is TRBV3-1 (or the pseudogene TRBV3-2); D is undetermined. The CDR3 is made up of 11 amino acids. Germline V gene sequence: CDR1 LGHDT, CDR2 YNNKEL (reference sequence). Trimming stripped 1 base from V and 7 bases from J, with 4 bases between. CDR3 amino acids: CASSQGGGYTF. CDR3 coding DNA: TGTGCCAGCAGCCAAGGTGGTGGCTACACCTTC.

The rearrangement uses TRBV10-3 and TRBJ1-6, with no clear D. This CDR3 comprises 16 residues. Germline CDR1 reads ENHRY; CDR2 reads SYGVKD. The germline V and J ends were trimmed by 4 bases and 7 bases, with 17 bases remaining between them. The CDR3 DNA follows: TGTGCCATCAGTGCCTACCCCGGGGTGGAGAATTCACCCCTCCACTTT. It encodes CAISAYPGVENSPLHF.

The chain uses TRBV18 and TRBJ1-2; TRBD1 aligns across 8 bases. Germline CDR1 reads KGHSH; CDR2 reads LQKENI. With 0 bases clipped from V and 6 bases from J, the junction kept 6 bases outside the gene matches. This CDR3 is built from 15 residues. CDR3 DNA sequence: TGTGCCAGCTCACCACCGAGGACAGGGAACCATGGCTACACCTTC. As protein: CASSPPRTGNHGYTF.

This CDR3 is CASSYQGTYNSPLHF. The CDR3 DNA follows: TGTGCCAGCAGTTACCAGGGGACCTATAATTCACCCCTCCACTTT. The chain couples TRBV25-1 to TRBJ1-6; possible D gene TRBD1, 6 bases. Germline values: CDR1 MGHDK, CDR2 SYGVNS. The CDR3 totals 15 residues. Trimming stripped 5 bases from V and 2 bases from J, with 10 bases between.

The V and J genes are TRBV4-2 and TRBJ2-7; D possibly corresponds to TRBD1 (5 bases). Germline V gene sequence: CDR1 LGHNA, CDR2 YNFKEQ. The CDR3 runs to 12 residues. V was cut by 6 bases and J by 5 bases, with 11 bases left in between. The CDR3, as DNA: TGTGCCAGCAGGCAGGGCCCCCACGAGCAGTACTTC. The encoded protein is CASRQGPHEQYF.

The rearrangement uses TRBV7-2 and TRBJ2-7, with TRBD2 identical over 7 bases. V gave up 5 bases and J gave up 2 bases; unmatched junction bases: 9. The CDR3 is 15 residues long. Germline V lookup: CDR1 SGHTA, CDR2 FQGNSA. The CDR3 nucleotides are TGTGCCAGCAGCCAAATGGCTAGCGGACCCTACGAGCAGTACTTC. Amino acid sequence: CASSQMASGPYEQYF.

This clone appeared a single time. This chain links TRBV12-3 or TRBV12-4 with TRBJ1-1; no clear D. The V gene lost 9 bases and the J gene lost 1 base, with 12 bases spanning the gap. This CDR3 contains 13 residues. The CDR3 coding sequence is TGTGCCAGTCTAAAGTTAGGGAACACTGAAGCTTTCTTT. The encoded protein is CASLKLGNTEAFF.

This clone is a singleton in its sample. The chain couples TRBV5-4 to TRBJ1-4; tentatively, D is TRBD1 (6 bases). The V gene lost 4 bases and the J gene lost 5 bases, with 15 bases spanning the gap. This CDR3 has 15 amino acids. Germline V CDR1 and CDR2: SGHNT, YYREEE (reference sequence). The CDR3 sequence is CASSDRTGSNEKLFF. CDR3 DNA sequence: TGTGCCAGCAGCGACCGTACAGGGAGCAATGAAAAACTGTTTTTT. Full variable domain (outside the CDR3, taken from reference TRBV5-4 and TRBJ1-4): ETGVTQSPTHLIKTRGQQVTLRCSSQSGHNTVSWYQQALGQGPQFIFQYYREEENGRGNFPPRFSGLQFPNYSSELNVNALELDDSALYLCASSDRTGSNEKLFFGSGTQLSVL.

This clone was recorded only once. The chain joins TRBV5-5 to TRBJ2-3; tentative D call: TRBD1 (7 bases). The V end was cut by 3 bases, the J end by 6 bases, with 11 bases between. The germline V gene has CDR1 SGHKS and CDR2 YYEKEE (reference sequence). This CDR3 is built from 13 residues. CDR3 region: CASSSPGGDTQYF. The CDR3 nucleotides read TGTGCCAGCAGCTCCCCAGGGGGGGATACGCAGTATTTT.

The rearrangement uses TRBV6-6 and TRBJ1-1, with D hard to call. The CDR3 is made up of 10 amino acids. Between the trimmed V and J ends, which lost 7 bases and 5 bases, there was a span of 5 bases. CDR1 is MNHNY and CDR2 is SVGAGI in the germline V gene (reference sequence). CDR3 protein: CASKETEAFF. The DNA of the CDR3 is TGTGCCAGCAAGGAAACTGAAGCTTTCTTT.

The CDR3 loop reads CASSESFMNTEAFF. The CDR3 nucleotides read TGCGCCAGCAGTGAGTCATTTATGAACACTGAAGCTTTCTTT. The chain employs TRBV10-1 and TRBJ1-1; D remains ambiguous. The CDR3 is 14 residues long. Germline-derived CDR1 and CDR2 are WNHNN and SYGVQD (reference sequence). The germline V and J ends were trimmed by 0 bases and 0 bases, with 5 bases remaining between them.

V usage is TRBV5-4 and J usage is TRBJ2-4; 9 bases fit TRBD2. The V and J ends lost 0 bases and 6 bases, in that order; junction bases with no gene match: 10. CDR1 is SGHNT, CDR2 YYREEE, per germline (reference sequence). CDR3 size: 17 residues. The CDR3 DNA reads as TGTGCCAGCAGCTTGGGAAGTCTGCGGGGGGGCCTAAACATTCAGTACTTC. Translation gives CASSLGSLRGGLNIQYF.